The entry below gives a single TCR beta chain sequence along with its context. Germline assignment: CDR1 SNHLY and CDR2 FYNNEI. The V and J ends lost 10 bases and 0 bases respectively, with 14 bases between them. This CDR3 has 14 amino acids. This entry belongs to a study of blood T cell repertoires in COVID-19. Study overall: Samples came from the United States, Italy and Spain, spanning acute and convalescent COVID-19. PBMCs, B-cell-depleted T cells, or T cells provided the cDNA or gDNA that made up the material.

Per the authors' pipeline: Counts of nucleated cells, estimated from reference gene primer amplification, were obtained. Method: immunoSEQ multiplex PCR; TCRdb's copy keeps in-frame clones and lacks some. V, J and clone size are those of that table, while D and trimming were read from the DNA. The table shows about 230,000 clones, with approximately 85% occurring only once. The sequence derives from a man aged 40-49 years with acute or convalescent COVID-19. The chain employs TRBV2 and TRBJ2-3; possibly TRBD2 for D (5 bases). The sample was peripheral blood. The CDR3 here is CATQLDTSTDTQYF. The CDR3 DNA reads as TGTGCCACTCAACTAGACACTAGCACAGATACGCAGTATTTT.